Detailed here is one T cell receptor beta chain. CDR1 and CDR2 (germline): MGHRA, YSYEKL. The V end lost 2 bases, the J end lost 0 bases, and 7 bases lay between the germline ends. This CDR3 region has 14 residues. Treatment given: oral pan-JAK inhibitor, 5-10 mg twice daily. The data were obtained in a study of CD8+ T cells in alopecia areata. Following RNA extraction, reverse transcription yielded cDNA that acted as the sequencing template. Profiling relied on immunoSEQ multiplex PCR, and the TCRdb table lists in-frame clones only, not all of them. The sample has around 97,000 clones, 86% seen once; the top ten hold approximately 12%.

The V call is TRBV4-1, the J call TRBJ1-2; a possible D gene is TRBD1 (5 bases). The sample here was CD8+ T cells sorted from blood, taken around week 30, from a patient treated with tofacitinib. The sequence was obtained from a human donor with alopecia areata. In nucleotides, the CDR3 is TGCGCCAGCAGCCAAACAGGAGCTAACTATGGCTACACCTTC. Its protein is CASSQTGANYGYTF.